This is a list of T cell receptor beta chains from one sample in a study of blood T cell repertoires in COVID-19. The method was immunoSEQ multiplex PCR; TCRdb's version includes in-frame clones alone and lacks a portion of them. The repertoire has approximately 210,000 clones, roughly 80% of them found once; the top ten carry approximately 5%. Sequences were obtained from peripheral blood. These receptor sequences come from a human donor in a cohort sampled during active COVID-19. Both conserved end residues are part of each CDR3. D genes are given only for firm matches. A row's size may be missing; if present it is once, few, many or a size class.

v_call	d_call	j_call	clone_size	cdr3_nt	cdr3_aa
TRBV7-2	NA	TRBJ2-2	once	TGTGCCAGCAGCTCCCGAAGCCTCACCGGGGAGCTGTTTTTT	CASSSRSLTGELFF
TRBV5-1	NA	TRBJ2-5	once	TGCGCCAGCAGCGGGGGGACCATCCAAGAGACCCAGTACTTC	CASSGGTIQETQYF
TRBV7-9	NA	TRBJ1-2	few	TGTGCCAGCAGCTCCCAGGGAAACTATGGCTACACCTTC	CASSSQGNYGYTF
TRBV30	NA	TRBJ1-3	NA	TGTGCCTGGAGACCCGGGGGTGGAAACACCATATATTTT	CAWRPGGGNTIYF
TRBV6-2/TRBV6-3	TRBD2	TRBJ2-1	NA	TGTGCCAGCAGTTACACAATCGGTGGGGCCCGACTAGCGGGTACCTACAATGAGCAGTTCTTC	CASSYTIGGARLAGTYNEQFF
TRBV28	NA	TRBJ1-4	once	TGTGCCAGCAGAAAACAGGGCTTAAGTGAAAAACTGTTTTTT	CASRKQGLSEKLFF
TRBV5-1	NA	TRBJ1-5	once	TGCGCCAGCAGCCCCGGTCGGGGGGGGAGCAATCAGCCCCAGCATTTT	CASSPGRGGSNQPQHF
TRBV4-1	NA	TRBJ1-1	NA	TGCGCCAGCAGCCGCGAGGGGGGGCACACTGAAGCTTTCTTT	CASSREGGHTEAFF
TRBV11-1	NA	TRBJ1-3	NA	TGTGCCAGCAGCGCACAGGGCTTCGCTGGAAACACCATATATTTT	CASSAQGFAGNTIYF
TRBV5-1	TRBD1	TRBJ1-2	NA	TGCGCCAGCAGCGGGGACAGAAGCAGGTATGGCTACACCTTC	CASSGDRSRYGYTF
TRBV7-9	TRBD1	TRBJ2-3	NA	TGTGCCAGCAGCCTTGGGACAGTCAGGACAGATACGCAGTATTTT	CASSLGTVRTDTQYF
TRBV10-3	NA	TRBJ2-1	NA	TGTGCCATCAGAGGTAGCGGATACTACAATGAGCAGTTCTTC	CAIRGSGYYNEQFF
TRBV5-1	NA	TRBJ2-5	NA	TGCGCCAGCAGCTTGGGAGGGATGGAGACCCAGTACTTC	CASSLGGMETQYF
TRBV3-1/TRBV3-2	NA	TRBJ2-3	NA	TGTGCCAGCAGCCAAGATATCAGGGCGGCAGATACGCAGTATTTT	CASSQDIRAADTQYF
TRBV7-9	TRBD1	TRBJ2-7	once	TGTGCCAGCAGCTTATCCCAGGGGGCCTACGAGCAGTACTTC	CASSLSQGAYEQYF
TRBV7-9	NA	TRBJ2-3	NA	TGTGCCAGCACCGCGACAGGCACAGATACGCAGTATTTT	CASTATGTDTQYF
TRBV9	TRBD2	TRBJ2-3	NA	TGTGCCAGCAGCGTGGGGACTAGCGGGAGGGCGGCAGATACGCAGTATTTT	CASSVGTSGRAADTQYF
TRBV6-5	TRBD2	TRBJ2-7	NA	TGTGCCAGCACCCGTGGGGGAGGGCCCCACGAGCAGTACTTC	CASTRGGGPHEQYF
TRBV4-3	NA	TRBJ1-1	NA	TGCGCCAGCAGCCAAGTGTGGGGGCGGGAGACTGAAGCTTTCTTT	CASSQVWGRETEAFF
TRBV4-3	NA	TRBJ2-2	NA	TGCGCCAGCAGCCAAGTCGCAGGAGGATATGCCGGGGAGCTGTTTTTT	CASSQVAGGYAGELFF
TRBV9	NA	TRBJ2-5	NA	TGTGCCAGCAGCGTAGCGAGGGCAGAACCACAAGAGACCCAGTACTTC	CASSVARAEPQETQYF
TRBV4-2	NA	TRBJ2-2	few	TGTGCCAGCAGCCCAACGACTAGGAACACCGGGGAGCTGTTTTTT	CASSPTTRNTGELFF
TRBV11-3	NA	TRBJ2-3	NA	TGTGCCAGCAGCGCACAACAGGGCACAGATACGCAGTATTTT	CASSAQQGTDTQYF